This T cell receptor beta chain was found in a study of T cell repertoires in cytomegalovirus infection. There are a few counts of this clonotype. Germline-derived CDR1 and CDR2 are SGHTS and YDEGEE. The V end was cut by 2 bases, the J end by 9 bases, with 9 bases between. The CDR3 is 12 residues long. MiXCR, applied by TCRdb to the reads, yields one record per CDR3 protein. Of roughly 630,000 distinct CDR3 sequences listed, about 24% are singletons. Material: CD8+ T cells from PBMCs. The clonotype originates from a human donor in good health (CMV status not recorded). Some clones in this sample may be carry-over from other donors' samples. The chain combines TRBV5-8 with TRBJ2-1; tentative D call: TRBD2 (6 bases). The CDR3 spells CASSFGRGEQFF. The DNA for the CDR3 is TGTGCCAGCAGCTTCGGGCGGGGTGAGCAGTTCTTC.